This T cell receptor (beta chain) was profiled in a study of monozygotic twins with inflammatory bowel disease. TCRdb re-called the 5' RACE reads and catalogs CDR3 proteins one per entry, DNA excluded. Here the sample table reports some 170,000 distinct CDR3 sequences. Germline values: CDR1 MNHNS, CDR2 SASEGT. The CDR3 has 17 amino acids. This clonotype was obtained from a human donor with ulcerative colitis or Crohn's disease, or a healthy co-twin of an affected twin (not recorded which). The J gene is TRBJ2-3, the V gene TRBV6-1; as DNA is missing, the TRBD2 call by TCRdb cannot be tested. The source material was blood. The CDR3 region is CASNTTPTSGTTDTQYF.